Below, one T cell receptor beta chain is given with its context. Antigen: not known. These data originate in a study of vaccination effects on CD4 cells after COVID-19. Study at large: Ahead of sequencing, the ViraFEST assay grew antigen-specific CD4+ T cells using viral peptide pools. Findings and caveats of the study: There was marked clonal contraction among infection- and vaccine-induced clones late after vaccination. The study, lacking early post-infection timepoints, had few convalescent patients.

This CDR3 region has 15 residues. V was trimmed by 4 bases and J by 5 bases, leaving 15 bases between them. Germline loops: CDR1 SGHNT, CDR2 YYREEE (reference sequence). The protocol was immunoSEQ multiplex PCR, while the TCRdb copy is restricted to in-frame clones and leaves out a portion. The data show 40,000 to 55,000 clones, approximately 82% seen once. Culture proceeded for approximately 10 days, and CD4+ T cells were then isolated. PCR showed that the person got SARS-CoV-2 infection at some point between March and December 2020. Two-dose vaccination with either BNT162b2 or mRNA-1273 was given to the participants. Fresh IL-2-containing medium replaced half the medium on days 3 and 7.

The chain employs TRBV5-4 and TRBJ2-2; D is tentatively TRBD1 or TRBD2 (5 bases each). This clonotype originated in a human donor who had a prior SARS-CoV-2 infection. The sequencing here drew on CD4+ T cells from PBMCs cultured without peptide, taken after COVID-19 vaccination. The DNA for the CDR3 is TGTGCCAGCAGCAACCAAGGGACGGAAACCGGGGAGCTGTTTTTT. This gives the protein CASSNQGTETGELFF. The variable domain in full, completed from reference TRBV5-4 and TRBJ2-2, reads ETGVTQSPTHLIKTRGQQVTLRCSSQSGHNTVSWYQQALGQGPQFIFQYYREEENGRGNFPPRFSGLQFPNYSSELNVNALELDDSALYLCASSNQGTETGELFFGEGSRLTVL.